These T cell receptor beta chains were read from a single sample in a study of T cells after yellow fever vaccination. MiXCR was run by TCRdb on the 5' RACE reads, yielding one entry per CDR3 protein. There are some 350,000 distinct CDR3 sequences in the sample; around 3.9% occur only once, and approximately 24% lies in the top ten. This sample comprised PBMCs, obtained 5 days after the yellow fever booster vaccination. All receptors derive from a man in his late teens or twenties who received the YFV17D yellow fever vaccine. CDR3s include the opening cysteine and the closing phenylalanine or tryptophan. A D gene is named only where the DNA matches it firmly. Rows give clone size only sometimes, using once, few, many, or a class for an expanded clone.

V	J	size	D	DNA	CDR3
TRBV20-1	TRBJ2-1	few	.	TGCAGTGCAACGTCACCAGTGCATGAGCAGTTCTTC	CSATSPVHEQFF
TRBV7-2	TRBJ2-2	many	TRBD2	TGTGCCAGCAGCCCCGGGACTAGCGTTCCCGGGGAGCTGTTTTTT	CASSPGTSVPGELFF
TRBV7-2	TRBJ2-1	many	.	TGTGCCAGCAGCTCCAACTCCTACAATGAGCAGTTCTTC	CASSSNSYNEQFF
TRBV7-9	TRBJ1-1	many	TRBD1	TGTGCCAGCAGCTACCTCGGACAGGGTTTTGCTTTCTTT	CASSYLGQGFAFF
TRBV2	TRBJ1-5	many	.	TGTGCCAGCAGTTCGGACTTCAATCAGCCCCAGCATTTT	CASSSDFNQPQHF
TRBV4-2	TRBJ2-3	few	.	TGTGCCAGCAGCCAAGTTGTCTGGACAGATACGCAGTATTTT	CASSQVVWTDTQYF
TRBV7-7	TRBJ1-3	many	.	TGTGCTAGCAGCCCTCGGTCACCGGCGGACACCATATATTTT	CASSPRSPADTIYF
TRBV5-5	TRBJ1-1	.	.	TGTGCCAGCAGCGGTGGAAGGGGATCAATGAACACTGAAGCTTTCTTT	CASSGGRGSMNTEAFF
TRBV4-2	TRBJ2-1	few	TRBD2	TGTGCCAGCAGCCAAAGGGCTAGCGGCTACAATGAGCAGTTCTTC	CASSQRASGYNEQFF
TRBV7-2	TRBJ1-1	few	.	TGTGCCAGCAGCTTTATCCGCGGCAACACTGAAGCTTTCTTT	CASSFIRGNTEAFF
TRBV11-2	TRBJ2-6	many	.	TGTGCCAGCAGCTTGTCATTCGCTGGGGCCAACGTCCTGACTTTC	CASSLSFAGANVLTF
TRBV7-9	TRBJ2-7	many	.	TGTGCCAGCAGCTTAGGCCCAGGGAACGAGCAGTACTTC	CASSLGPGNEQYF
TRBV6-5	TRBJ1-5	few	.	TGTGCCAGCAGTTACAGCGGTACCGCGCAGCCCCAGCATTTT	CASSYSGTAQPQHF
TRBV14	TRBJ1-6	few	.	TGTGCCAGCAGCCAAAGGATGAATGGTTATTCACCCCTCCACTTT	CASSQRMNGYSPLHF
TRBV12-5	TRBJ2-1	many	.	TGTGCTAGTGGTCTAGAGAGCTCCTACAATGAGCAGTTCTTC	CASGLESSYNEQFF
TRBV27	TRBJ2-2	few	TRBD2	TGTGCCAGCAGACAGTGGCTAGCGGGGGTCACCGGGGAGCTGTTTTTT	CASRQWLAGVTGELFF
TRBV20-1	TRBJ2-1	few	TRBD2	TGCAGTGCTAAACCGTCCCTAGCGGGGATGAGCTCCTACAATGAGCAGTTCTTC	CSAKPSLAGMSSYNEQFF
TRBV6-1	TRBJ1-2	.	.	TGTGCCAGCAGTGAGGACGGAAACTATGGCTACACCTTC	CASSEDGNYGYTF
TRBV7-9	TRBJ2-7	few	.	TGTGCCAGCAGCCGGACGAACGAGCAGTACTTC	CASSRTNEQYF
TRBV7-2	TRBJ1-3	.	.	TGTGCCAGCAGCCCGCCGGGTTCAGGTGGAAACACCATATATTTT	CASSPPGSGGNTIYF
TRBV7-2	TRBJ2-5	many	TRBD2	TGTGCCAGCAGCTGGACTAGCGGGGGCCCAGGGACCCAGTACTTC	CASSWTSGGPGTQYF
TRBV30	TRBJ1-1	few	.	TGTGCCTGGAGTGTAAACCGGGGGAACACTGAAGCTTTCTTT	CAWSVNRGNTEAFF
TRBV12-3/TRBV12-4	TRBJ1-2	few	.	TGTGCCAGCAGCTACGGACGGAACTTCTATGGCTACACCTTC	CASSYGRNFYGYTF
TRBV10-3	TRBJ2-5	few	.	TGTGCCATCAGTGACCGAACCCGTGGACAGCCGGGGAGGGAGACCCAGTACTTC	CAISDRTRGQPGRETQYF
TRBV21-1	TRBJ2-3	.	.	TGTGCCAGCAGCAAAGGTTACGCGGGGGCCGCTAATACGCAGTATTTT	CASSKGYAGAANTQYF
TRBV4-1	TRBJ1-3	.	.	TGCGCCAGCAGCCGAACACCTTACTCTGGAAACACCATATATTTT	CASSRTPYSGNTIYF